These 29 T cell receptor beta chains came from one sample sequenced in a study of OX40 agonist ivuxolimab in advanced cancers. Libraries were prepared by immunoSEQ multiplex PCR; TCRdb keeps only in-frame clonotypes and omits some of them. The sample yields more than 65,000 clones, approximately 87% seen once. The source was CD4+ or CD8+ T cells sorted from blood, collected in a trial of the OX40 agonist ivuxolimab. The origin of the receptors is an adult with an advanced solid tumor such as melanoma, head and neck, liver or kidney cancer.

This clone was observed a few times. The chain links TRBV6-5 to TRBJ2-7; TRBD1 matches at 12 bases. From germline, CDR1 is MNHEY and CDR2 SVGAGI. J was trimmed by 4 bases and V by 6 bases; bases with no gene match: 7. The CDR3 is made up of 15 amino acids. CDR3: CASRDGTGGVYEQYF. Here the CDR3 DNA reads TGTGCCAGCAGGGACGGGACAGGGGGCGTTTACGAGCAGTACTTC.

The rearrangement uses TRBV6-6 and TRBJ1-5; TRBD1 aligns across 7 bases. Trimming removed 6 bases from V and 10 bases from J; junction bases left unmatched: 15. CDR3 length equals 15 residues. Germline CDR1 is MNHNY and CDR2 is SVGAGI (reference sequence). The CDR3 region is CASSHGQGVSTPQHF. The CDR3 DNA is TGTGCCAGCAGCCACGGTCAGGGGGTCTCTACCCCCCAGCATTTT.

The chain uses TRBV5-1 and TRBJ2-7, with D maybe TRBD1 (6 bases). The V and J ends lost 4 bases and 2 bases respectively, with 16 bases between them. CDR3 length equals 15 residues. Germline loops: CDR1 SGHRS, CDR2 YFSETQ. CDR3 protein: CASSPPGRGTYEQYF. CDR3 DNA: TGCGCCAGCAGCCCCCCCGGCAGGGGCACCTACGAGCAGTACTTC.

CDR3 protein: CASSYSRQGGTEAFF. The CDR3 nucleotides read TGTGCCAGCAGTTACTCGAGACAGGGGGGGACTGAAGCTTTCTTT. V and J are TRBV6-5 and TRBJ1-1; 9 positions agree with TRBD1. The V gene end was trimmed by 0 bases and the J gene end by 5 bases; junction bases not matched to a gene: 4. Germline assignment: CDR1 MNHEY and CDR2 SVGAGI. The CDR3 extends over 15 amino acids.

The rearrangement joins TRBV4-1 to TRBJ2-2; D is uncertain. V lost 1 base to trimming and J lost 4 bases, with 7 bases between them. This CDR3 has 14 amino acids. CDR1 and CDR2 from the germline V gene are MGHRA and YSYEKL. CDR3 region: CASSQAGPTGELFF. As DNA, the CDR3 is TGCGCCAGCAGCCAAGCGGGCCCCACCGGGGAGCTGTTTTTT.

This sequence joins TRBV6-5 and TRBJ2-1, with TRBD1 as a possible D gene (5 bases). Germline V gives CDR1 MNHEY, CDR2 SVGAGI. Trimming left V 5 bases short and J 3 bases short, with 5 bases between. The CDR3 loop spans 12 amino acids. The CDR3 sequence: CASSDSYNEQFF. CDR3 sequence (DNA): TGTGCCAGCAGTGACAGCTACAATGAGCAGTTCTTC.

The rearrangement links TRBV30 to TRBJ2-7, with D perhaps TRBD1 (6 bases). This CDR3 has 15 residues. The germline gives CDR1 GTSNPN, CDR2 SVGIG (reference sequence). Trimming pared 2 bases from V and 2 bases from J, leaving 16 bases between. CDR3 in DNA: TGTGCCTGGAGTCTTGGACAGCCCGCGACCTACGAGCAGTACTTC. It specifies CAWSLGQPATYEQYF. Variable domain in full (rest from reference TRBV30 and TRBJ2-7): SQTIHQWPATLVQPVGSPLSLECTVEGTSNPNLYWYRQAAGRGLQLLFYSVGIGQISSEVPQNLSASRPQDRQFILSSKKLLLSDSGFYLCAWSLGQPATYEQYFGPGTRLTVT.

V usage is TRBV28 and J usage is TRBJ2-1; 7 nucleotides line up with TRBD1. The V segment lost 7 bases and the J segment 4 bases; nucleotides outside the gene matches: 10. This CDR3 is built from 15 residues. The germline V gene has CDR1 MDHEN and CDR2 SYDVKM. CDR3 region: CASTMSGQQYNEQFF. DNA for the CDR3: TGTGCCAGCACCATGTCGGGACAGCAGTACAATGAGCAGTTCTTC.

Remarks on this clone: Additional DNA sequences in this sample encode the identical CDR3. CDR3 protein: CASSLVSNQPQHF. In DNA, the CDR3 is TGTGCCAGCAGTTTAGTTAGCAATCAGCCCCAGCATTTT. The gene calls are TRBV28 and TRBJ1-5; the D is unclear. The V end lost 2 bases, the J end lost 0 bases, and 2 bases lay between the germline ends. This CDR3 is 13 amino acids long. The germline V gene encodes CDR1 MDHEN and CDR2 SYDVKM.

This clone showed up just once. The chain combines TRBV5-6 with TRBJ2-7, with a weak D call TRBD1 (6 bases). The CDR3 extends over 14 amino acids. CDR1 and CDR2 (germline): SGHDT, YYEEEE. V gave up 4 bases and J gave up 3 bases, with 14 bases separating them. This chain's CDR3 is CASSPRRTDYEQYF. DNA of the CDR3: TGTGCCAGCAGCCCGAGGAGGACAGACTACGAGCAGTACTTC.

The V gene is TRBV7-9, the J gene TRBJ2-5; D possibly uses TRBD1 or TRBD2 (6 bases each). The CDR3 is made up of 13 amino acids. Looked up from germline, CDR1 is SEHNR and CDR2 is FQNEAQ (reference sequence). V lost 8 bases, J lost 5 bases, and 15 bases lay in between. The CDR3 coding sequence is TGTGCCAGCGATAGGGGGGCTCGGGAGACCCAGTACTTC. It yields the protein CASDRGARETQYF.

The CDR3 loop is CASSYSDRGLDNEQFF. The CDR3, as DNA: TGTGCCAGCAGTTACTCAGACAGGGGGCTGGACAATGAGCAGTTCTTC. The V call is TRBV6-6, the J call TRBJ2-1, with 10 nucleotides matching TRBD1. The length of the CDR3 is 16 residues. V lost 0 bases, J lost 5 bases, and 4 bases stayed unmatched. Germline CDR1 reads MNHNY; CDR2 reads SVGAGI (reference sequence).

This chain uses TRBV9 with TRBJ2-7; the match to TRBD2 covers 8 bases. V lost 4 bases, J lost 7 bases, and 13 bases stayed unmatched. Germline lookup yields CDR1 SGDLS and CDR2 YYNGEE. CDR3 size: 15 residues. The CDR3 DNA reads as TGTGCCAGCAGCCCCGATAGCGGGGCCGGGGGTGAGCAGTACTTC. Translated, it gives CASSPDSGAGGEQYF.

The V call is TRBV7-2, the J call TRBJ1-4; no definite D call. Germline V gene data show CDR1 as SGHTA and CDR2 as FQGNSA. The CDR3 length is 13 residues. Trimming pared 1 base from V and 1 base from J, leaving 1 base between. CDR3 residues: CASSLETNEKLFF. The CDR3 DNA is TGTGCCAGCAGCTTAGAAACTAATGAAAAACTGTTTTTT. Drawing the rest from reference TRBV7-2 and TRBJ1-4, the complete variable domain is GAGVSQSPSNKVTEKGKDVELRCDPISGHTALYWYRQSLGQGLEFLIYFQGNSAPDKSGLPSDRFSAERTGGSVSTLTIQRTQQEDSAVYLCASSLETNEKLFFGSGTQLSVL.

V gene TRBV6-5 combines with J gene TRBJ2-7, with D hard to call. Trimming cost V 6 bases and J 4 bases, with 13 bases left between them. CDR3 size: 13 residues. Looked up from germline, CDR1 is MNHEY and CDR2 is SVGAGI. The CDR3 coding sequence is TGTGCCAGCAGCCCCGATCGGCTATACGAGCAGTACTTC. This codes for CASSPDRLYEQYF.

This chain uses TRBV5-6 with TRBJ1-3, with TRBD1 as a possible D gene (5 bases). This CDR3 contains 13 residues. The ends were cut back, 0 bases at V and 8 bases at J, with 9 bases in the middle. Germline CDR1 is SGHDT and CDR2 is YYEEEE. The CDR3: CASSLVDRDTIYF. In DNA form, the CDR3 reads TGTGCCAGCAGCTTGGTAGACAGAGACACCATATATTTT. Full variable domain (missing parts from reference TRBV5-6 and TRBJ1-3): DAGVTQSPTHLIKTRGQQVTLRCSPKSGHDTVSWYQQALGQGPQFIFQYYEEEERQRGNFPDRFSGHQFPNYSSELNVNALLLGDSALYLCASSLVDRDTIYFGEGSWLTVV.

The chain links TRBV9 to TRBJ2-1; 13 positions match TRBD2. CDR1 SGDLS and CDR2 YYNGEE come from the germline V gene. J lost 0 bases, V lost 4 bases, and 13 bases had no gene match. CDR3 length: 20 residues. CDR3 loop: CASSPRGLAGAKSSYNEQFF. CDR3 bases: TGTGCCAGCAGCCCTCGAGGACTAGCGGGAGCGAAAAGCTCCTACAATGAGCAGTTCTTC.

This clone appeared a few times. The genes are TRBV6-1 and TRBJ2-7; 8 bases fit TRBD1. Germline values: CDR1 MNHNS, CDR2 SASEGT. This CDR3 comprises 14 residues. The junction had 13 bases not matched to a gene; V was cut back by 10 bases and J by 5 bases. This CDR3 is CATLWTGSSHEQYF. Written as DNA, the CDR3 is TGTGCCACCCTTTGGACAGGGTCTAGTCACGAGCAGTACTTC.

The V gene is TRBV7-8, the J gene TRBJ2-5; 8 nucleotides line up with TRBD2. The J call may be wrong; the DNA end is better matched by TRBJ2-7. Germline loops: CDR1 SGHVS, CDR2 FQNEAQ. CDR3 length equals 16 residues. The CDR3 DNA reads TGTGCCAGCAGCCCGGCACAGGGACTAGATATGTACGAGCAGTACTTC. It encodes CASSPAQGLDMYEQYF.

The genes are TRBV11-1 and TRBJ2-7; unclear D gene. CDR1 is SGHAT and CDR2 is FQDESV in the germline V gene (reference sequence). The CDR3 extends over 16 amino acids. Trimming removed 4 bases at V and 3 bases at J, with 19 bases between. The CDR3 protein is CASSSNPRTDLYEQYF. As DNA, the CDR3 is TGTGCCAGCAGCTCAAACCCCAGGACGGATCTCTACGAGCAGTACTTC.

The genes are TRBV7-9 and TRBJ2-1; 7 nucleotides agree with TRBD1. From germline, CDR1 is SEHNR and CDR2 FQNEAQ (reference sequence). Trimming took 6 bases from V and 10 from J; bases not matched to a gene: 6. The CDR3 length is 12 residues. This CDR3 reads CASSIIRGEQFF. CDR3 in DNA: TGTGCCAGCAGTATAATCAGGGGGGAGCAGTTCTTC.

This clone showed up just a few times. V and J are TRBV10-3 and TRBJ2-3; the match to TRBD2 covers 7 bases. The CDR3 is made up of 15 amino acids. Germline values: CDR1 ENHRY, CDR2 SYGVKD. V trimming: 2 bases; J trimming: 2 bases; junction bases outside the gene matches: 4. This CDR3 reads CAISEVAGSTDTQYF. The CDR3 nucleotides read TGTGCCATCAGTGAGGTAGCGGGTTCCACAGATACGCAGTATTTT.

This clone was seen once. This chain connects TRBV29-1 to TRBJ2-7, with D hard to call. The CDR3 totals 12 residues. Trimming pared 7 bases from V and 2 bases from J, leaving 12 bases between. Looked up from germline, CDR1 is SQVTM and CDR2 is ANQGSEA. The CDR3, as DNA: TGCAGCGGTTTTGGGCCGACCTACGAGCAGTACTTC. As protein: CSGFGPTYEQYF.

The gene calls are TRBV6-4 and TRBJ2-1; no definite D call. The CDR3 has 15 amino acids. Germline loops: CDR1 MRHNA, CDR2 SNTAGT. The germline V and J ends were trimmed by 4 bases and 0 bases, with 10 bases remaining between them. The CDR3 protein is CASSAGSSSYNEQFF. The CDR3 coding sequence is TGTGCCAGCAGTGCGGGCTCTAGCTCCTACAATGAGCAGTTCTTC.

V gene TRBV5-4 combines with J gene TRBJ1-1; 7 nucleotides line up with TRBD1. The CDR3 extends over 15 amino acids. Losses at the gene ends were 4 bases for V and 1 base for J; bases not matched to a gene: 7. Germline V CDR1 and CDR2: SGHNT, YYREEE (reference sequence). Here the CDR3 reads CASSNRDSRNTEAFF. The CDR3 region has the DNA TGTGCCAGCAGCAACCGGGACAGCAGGAACACTGAAGCTTTCTTT.

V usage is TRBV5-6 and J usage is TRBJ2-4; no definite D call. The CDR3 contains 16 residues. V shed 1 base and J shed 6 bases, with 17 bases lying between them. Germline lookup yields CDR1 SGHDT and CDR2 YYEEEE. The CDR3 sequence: CASSLISAVVRNIQYF. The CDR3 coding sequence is TGTGCCAGCAGCTTGATTTCGGCAGTCGTCCGAAACATTCAGTACTTC.

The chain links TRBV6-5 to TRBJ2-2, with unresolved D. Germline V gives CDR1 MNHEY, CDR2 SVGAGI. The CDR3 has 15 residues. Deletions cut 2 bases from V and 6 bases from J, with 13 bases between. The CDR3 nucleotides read TGTGCCAGCAGTTACCTCGCCACTGAGGCCGGGGAGCTGTTTTTT. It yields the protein CASSYLATEAGELFF.

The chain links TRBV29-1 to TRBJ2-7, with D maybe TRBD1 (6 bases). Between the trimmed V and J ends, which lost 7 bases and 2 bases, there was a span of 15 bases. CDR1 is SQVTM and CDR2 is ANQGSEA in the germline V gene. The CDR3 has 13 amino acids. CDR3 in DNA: TGCAGCGCTCGACAGGCCGGGGCCTACGAGCAGTACTTC. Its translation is CSARQAGAYEQYF.

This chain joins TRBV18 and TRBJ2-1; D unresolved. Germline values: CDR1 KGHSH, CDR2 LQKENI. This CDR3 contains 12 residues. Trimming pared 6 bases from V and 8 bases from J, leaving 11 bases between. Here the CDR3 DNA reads TGTGCCAGCTCCCGTAGCCTCGATGAGCAGTTCTTC. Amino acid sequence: CASSRSLDEQFF.